This passage covers 5 T cell receptor beta chains from one sample sequenced in a study of T cells in localized non-small cell lung cancer. Assay: immunoSEQ multiplex PCR; the TCRdb copy retains only in-frame clones and omits some. The sample holds about 28,000 clones, around 90% seen once. Sequencing used peripheral blood, obtained before any cancer treatment. These receptors originate from a female donor of 60 years or more with stage I lung adenocarcinoma.

The rearrangement links TRBV2 to TRBJ2-2; 10 bases line up with TRBD2. The CDR3 covers 16 residues. Losses at the gene ends were 9 bases for V and 2 bases for J; bases not matched to a gene: 9. Germline loops: CDR1 SNHLY, CDR2 FYNNEI. CDR3 region: CARRTSGSRNTGELFF. The CDR3 bases are TGTGCCAGAAGGACTAGCGGTTCTCGCAACACCGGGGAGCTGTTTTTT.

The gene calls are TRBV30 and TRBJ2-3; 7 nucleotides align to TRBD2. Germline CDR1 GTSNPN, CDR2 SVGIG (reference sequence). V shed 4 bases and J 3 bases; nucleotides not matched to a gene: 4. The CDR3 totals 13 residues. In DNA form, the CDR3 reads TGTGCCTGGAACGGCGGGGGAACAGATACGCAGTATTTT. Amino acids: CAWNGGGTDTQYF.

The rearrangement links TRBV12-1 to TRBJ2-7; the table names TRBD2, a call not compared with the DNA. TRBV12-1 corresponds to a pseudogene. The CDR3 consists of 15 residues. The CDR3 reads CASSLTSGSRSEQYF. CDR3 in DNA: TGTGCCAGCAGCTTGACTAGCGGGAGTCGATCCGAGCAGTACTTC.

V and J are TRBV30 and TRBJ1-6; weak D call: TRBD1 (6 bases). Germline V gene sequence: CDR1 GTSNPN, CDR2 SVGIG (reference sequence). The V and J ends lost 2 bases and 7 bases respectively, with 12 bases between them. The CDR3 has 14 residues. The CDR3 region has the DNA TGTGCCTGGAGTATAGGACAGCCCAATTCACCCCTCCACTTT. Protein product: CAWSIGQPNSPLHF.

CDR3: CASSLGGIRKETQYF. CDR3 DNA sequence: TGTGCCAGCAGCTTAGGCGGAATCCGGAAAGAGACCCAGTACTTC. This chain joins TRBV5-4 and TRBJ2-5, with D hard to call. The CDR3 is made up of 15 amino acids. Trimming pared 2 bases from V and 3 bases from J, leaving 14 bases between. Per the germline V gene, CDR1 is SGHNT and CDR2 is YYREEE (reference sequence).